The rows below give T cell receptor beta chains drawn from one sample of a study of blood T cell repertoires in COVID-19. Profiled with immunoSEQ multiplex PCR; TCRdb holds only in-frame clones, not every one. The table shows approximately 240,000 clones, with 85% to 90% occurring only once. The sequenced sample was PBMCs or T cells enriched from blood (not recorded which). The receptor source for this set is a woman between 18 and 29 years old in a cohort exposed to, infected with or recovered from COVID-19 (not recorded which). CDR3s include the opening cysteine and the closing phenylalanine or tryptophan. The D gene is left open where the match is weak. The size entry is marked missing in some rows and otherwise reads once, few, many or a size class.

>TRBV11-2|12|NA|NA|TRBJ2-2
TGTGCCAGCAGCCCAGGGGCCGGGGAGCTGTTTTTT
CASSPGAGELFF
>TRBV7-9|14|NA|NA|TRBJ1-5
TGTGCCAGCAGCTTTGGGGCCCAAAATCAGCCCCAGCATTTT
CASSFGAQNQPQHF
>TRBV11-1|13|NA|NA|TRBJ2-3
TGTGCCAGCAGCTTGGAGGGATCTGATACGCAGTATTTT
CASSLEGSDTQYF
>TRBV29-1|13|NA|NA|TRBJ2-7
TGCAGCGTTGAAAGTTCAGATCGGGACGAGCAGTACTTC
CSVESSDRDEQYF
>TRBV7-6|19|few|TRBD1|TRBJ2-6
TGTGCCAGCAGCTTAATCGATGGCAGGGGGCGAAATGGGGCCAACGTCCTGACTTTC
CASSLIDGRGRNGANVLTF
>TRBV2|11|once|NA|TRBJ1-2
TGTGCCACCCTCCTCTTCCATGGCTACACCTTC
CATLLFHGYTF
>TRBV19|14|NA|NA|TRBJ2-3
TGTGCCAGCCGACAATGGAAGGAGGCAGATACGCAGTATTTT
CASRQWKEADTQYF
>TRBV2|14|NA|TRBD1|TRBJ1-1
TGTGCCAGCAGTTATGGACAGGGATACACTGAAGCTTTCTTT
CASSYGQGYTEAFF
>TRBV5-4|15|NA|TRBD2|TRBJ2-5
TGTGCCAGCAGGGAGCTAGCGGGAAATGAAGAGACCCAGTACTTC
CASRELAGNEETQYF
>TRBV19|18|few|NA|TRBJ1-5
TGTGCCAGTAGCTTTGGTGGTAGGGGTCGATTTAGCAATCAGCCCCAGCATTTT
CASSFGGRGRFSNQPQHF
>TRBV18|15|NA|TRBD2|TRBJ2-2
TGTGCCAGCTCCCCCCTAGCGGGAGAAACCGGGGAGCTGTTTTTT
CASSPLAGETGELFF
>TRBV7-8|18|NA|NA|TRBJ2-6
TGTGCCAGCAGGAGCCGGGACACTGATAGCTCTGGGGCCAACGTCCTGACTTTC
CASRSRDTDSSGANVLTF
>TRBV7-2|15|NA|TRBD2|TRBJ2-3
TGTGCCAGCAGGCAATTCGGGGGGTACACAGATACGCAGTATTTT
CASRQFGGYTDTQYF
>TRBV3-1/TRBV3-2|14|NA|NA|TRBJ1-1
TGTGCCAGCAGCCAAGATTCACAGCTAACGGAAGCTTTCTTT
CASSQDSQLTEAFF
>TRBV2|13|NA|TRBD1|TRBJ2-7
TGTGCCAGCAGGGACAGGGAGATTGGCGAGCAGTACTTC
CASRDREIGEQYF
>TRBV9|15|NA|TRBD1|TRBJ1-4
TGTGCCAGCAGCGGCGAGGGACAGCGTGACGAAAAACTGTTTTTT
CASSGEGQRDEKLFF
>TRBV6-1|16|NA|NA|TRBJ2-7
TGTGCCAGCAGTGAGGCGCCGACTAGGAACTCCTACGAGCAGTACTTC
CASSEAPTRNSYEQYF
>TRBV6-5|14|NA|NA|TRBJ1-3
TGTGCCAGCAGTTACTTCGGCTCTGGAAACACCATATATTTT
CASSYFGSGNTIYF
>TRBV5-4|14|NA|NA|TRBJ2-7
TGTGCCAGCAGCTTGGCGGGAAAAGCCTACGAGCAGTACTTC
CASSLAGKAYEQYF
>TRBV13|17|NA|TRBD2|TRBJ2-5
TGTGCCAGCAGCGAACGTAGGACAAGCGGGAGGATGGAGACCCAGTACTTC
CASSERRTSGRMETQYF
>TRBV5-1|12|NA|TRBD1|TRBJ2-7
TGCGCCAGCAGCTACGGACAGGAAGAGCAGTACTTC
CASSYGQEEQYF
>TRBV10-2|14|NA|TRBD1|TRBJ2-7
TGCGCCAGCAGGACCGGACAGGGGCTGTACGAGCAGTACTTC
CASRTGQGLYEQYF
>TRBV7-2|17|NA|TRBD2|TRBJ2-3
TGTGCCAGCAGCTTAACCGCGGGGGGACGTAGCACAGATACGCAGTATTTT
CASSLTAGGRSTDTQYF